These 4 T cell receptor beta chains were sequenced from one sample in a study of chemoradiotherapy in HPV16-positive cancers (dated by TCRdb to 2022 to 2024). The library relied on the immunoSEQ multiplex PCR assay. What TCRdb holds here is the immuneACCESS table cut down to in-frame rearrangements. Part of the clones is not present; checked against another copy, under half of the missing clones reflect an unresolved V gene, and the others are unexplained. The sample profile shows under 2,500 clones; around 72% of them were found once. Approximately 32% of the sample is in the top ten clones. Sampling was carried out from a patient who underwent chemoradiotherapy. The receptors come from a human donor with HPV-associated anogenital cancer.

The chain couples TRBV30 to TRBJ2-2, with D possibly being TRBD2 (5 bases). V gave up 6 bases and J gave up 2 bases, with 16 bases separating them. This CDR3 contains 15 residues. Germline CDR1 and CDR2: GTSNPN and SVGIG (reference sequence). The CDR3 sequence is CACLGVLTNTGELFF. The CDR3 DNA reads TGTGCCTGCCTCGGGGTCCTTACAAACACCGGGGAGCTGTTTTTT.

The J gene is TRBJ1-4, the V gene TRBV28, with D maybe TRBD1 (6 bases). Trimming pared 3 bases from V and 0 bases from J, leaving 20 bases between. Per germline, CDR1 MDHEN and CDR2 SYDVKM. The CDR3 sequence is 19 residues long. The CDR3 is CASSLGRGGGDATNEKLFF. Written as DNA, the CDR3 is TGTGCCAGCAGTTTGGGTCGTGGAGGGGGAGACGCAACTAATGAAAAACTGTTTTTT.

The gene calls are TRBV27 and TRBJ2-3, with a weak D call TRBD2 (5 bases). Germline CDR1 and CDR2: MNHEY and SMNVEV (reference sequence). V lost 2 bases and J 2 bases, leaving 8 bases between the germline ends. The CDR3 consists of 14 residues. CDR3 sequence (DNA): TGTGCCAGCAGTTTAGGACTGAACACAGATACGCAGTATTTT. Translating it yields CASSLGLNTDTQYF.

CDR3 DNA sequence: TGTGCCAGCTCACCGGACACCACAGTACCGCTCTCTGGAAACACCATATATTTT. Protein sequence: CASSPDTTVPLSGNTIYF. This chain links TRBV18 with TRBJ1-3; D possibly corresponds to TRBD1 (5 bases). The CDR3 has 18 amino acids. The germline V and J ends were trimmed by 3 bases and 0 bases, with 18 bases remaining between them. CDR1 KGHSH and CDR2 LQKENI come from the germline V gene.